This T cell receptor beta chain was profiled in a study of STAT5B mutations in CD4+ large granular lymphocyte leukemia. Study conclusions and caveats: TRBV06-family usage was enriched in top patient clones (8/27) versus controls (2/35).

As to this clone: Its matching antigen is unknown.

This CDR3 is 15 amino acids long. Per the germline V gene, CDR1 is MNHNY and CDR2 is SVGAGI (reference sequence). The V end was cut by 5 bases, the J end by 6 bases, with 20 bases between. Clones were sequenced by immunoSEQ multiplex PCR, and TCRdb holds only the in-frame ones, with some missing. This sample carries around 33,000 clones, 65% to 85% of them seen once, and the ten largest clones take about 2%. Specimen: CD4+ T cells from blood buffy coats. The chain carries TRBV6-6 and TRBJ2-7; D possibly matches TRBD1 or TRBD2 (5 bases each). The receptor's source is a human donor in good health. The CDR3 DNA is TGTGCCAGCAGTCAGGCCGGGACCGGGAAGATCGAGCAGTACTTC. Translation: CASSQAGTGKIEQYF.